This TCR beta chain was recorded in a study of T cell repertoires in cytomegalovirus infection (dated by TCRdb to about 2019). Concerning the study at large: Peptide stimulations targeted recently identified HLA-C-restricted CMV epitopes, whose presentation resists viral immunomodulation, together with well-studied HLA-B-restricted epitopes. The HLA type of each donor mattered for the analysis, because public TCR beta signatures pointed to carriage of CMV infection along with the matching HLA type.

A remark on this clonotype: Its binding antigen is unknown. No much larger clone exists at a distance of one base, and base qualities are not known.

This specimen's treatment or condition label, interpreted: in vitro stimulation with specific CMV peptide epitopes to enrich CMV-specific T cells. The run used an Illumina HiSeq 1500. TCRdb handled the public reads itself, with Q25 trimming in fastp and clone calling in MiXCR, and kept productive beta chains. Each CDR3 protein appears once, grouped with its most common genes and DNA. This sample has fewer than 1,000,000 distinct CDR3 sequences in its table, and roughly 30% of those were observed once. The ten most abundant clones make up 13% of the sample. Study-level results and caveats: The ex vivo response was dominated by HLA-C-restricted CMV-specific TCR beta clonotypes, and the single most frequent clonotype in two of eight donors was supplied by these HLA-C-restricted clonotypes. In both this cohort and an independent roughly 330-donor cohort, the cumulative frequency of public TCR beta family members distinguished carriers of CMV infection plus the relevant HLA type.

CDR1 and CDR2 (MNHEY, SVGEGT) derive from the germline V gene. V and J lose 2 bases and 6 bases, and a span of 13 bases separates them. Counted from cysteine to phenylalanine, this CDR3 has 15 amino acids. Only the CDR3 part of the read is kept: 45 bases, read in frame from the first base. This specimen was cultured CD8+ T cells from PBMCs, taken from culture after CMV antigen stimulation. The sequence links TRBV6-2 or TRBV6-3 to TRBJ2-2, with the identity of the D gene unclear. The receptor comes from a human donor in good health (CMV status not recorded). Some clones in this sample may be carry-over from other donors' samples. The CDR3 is CASSYGTRKPGELFF. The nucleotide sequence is TGTGCCAGCAGTTACGGAACAAGGAAACCCGGGGAGCTGTTTTTT.